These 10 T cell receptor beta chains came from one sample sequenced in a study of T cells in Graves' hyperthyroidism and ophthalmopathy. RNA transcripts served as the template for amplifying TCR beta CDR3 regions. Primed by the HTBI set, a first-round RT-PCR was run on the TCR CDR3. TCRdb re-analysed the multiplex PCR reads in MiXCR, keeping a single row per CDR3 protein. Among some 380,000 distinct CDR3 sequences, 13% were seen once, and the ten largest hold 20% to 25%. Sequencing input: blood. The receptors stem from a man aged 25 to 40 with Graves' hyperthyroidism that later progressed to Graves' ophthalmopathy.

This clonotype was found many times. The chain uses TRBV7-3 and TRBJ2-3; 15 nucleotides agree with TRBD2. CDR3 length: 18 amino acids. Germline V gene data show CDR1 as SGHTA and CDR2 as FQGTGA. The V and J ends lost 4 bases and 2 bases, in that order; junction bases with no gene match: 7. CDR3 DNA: TGTGCCAGCAGCTCCTTCGGGACTAGCGGGGGGAACACAGATACGCAGTATTTT. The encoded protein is CASSSFGTSGGNTDTQYF.

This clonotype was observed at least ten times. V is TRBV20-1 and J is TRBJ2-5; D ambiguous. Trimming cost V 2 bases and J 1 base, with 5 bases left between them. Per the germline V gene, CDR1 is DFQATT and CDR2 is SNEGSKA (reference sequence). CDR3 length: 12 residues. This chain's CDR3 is CSARPPQETQYF. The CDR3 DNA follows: TGCAGTGCTAGACCCCCCCAAGAGACCCAGTACTTC.

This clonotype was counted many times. CDR3 protein: CASSLVGDFNNEQFF. As DNA, the CDR3 is TGTGCCAGCAGCTTAGTGGGGGATTTTAACAATGAGCAGTTCTTC. The gene calls are TRBV7-9 and TRBJ2-1, with D possibly being TRBD1 or TRBD2 (5 bases each). Germline V gives CDR1 SEHNR, CDR2 FQNEAQ (reference sequence). The CDR3 has 15 amino acids. The V and J ends lost 1 base and 5 bases respectively, with 12 bases between them.

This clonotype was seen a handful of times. The DNA for the CDR3 is TGCGCCAGCACTGCGAACTCTGGAAACACCATATATTTT. Encoded protein: CASTANSGNTIYF. This chain links TRBV5-1 with TRBJ1-3; D is unresolved. The CDR3 is 13 amino acids. V was shortened by 6 bases and J by 0 bases, with 7 bases between the two germline ends. From germline, CDR1 is SGHRS and CDR2 YFSETQ.

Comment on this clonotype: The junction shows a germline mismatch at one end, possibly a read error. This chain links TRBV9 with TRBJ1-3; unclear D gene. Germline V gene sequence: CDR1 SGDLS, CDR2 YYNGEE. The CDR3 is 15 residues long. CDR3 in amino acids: CASSVAELSGNTTYF. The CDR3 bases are TGTGCCAGCAGCGTAGCGGAGCTCTCTGGAAACACCACATATTTT.

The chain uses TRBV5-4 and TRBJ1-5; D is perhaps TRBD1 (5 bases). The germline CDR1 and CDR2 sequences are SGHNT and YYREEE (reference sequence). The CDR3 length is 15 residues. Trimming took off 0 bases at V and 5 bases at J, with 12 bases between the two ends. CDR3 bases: TGTGCCAGCAGCTTGGGGGGACGGAGCGATCAGCCCCAGCATTTT. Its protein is CASSLGGRSDQPQHF.

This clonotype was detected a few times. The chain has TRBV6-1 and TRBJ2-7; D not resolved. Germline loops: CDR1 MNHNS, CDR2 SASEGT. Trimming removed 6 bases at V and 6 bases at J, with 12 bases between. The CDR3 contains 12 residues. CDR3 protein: CASSLIEFEQYF. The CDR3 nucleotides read TGTGCCAGCAGCCTTATTGAGTTCGAGCAGTACTTC.

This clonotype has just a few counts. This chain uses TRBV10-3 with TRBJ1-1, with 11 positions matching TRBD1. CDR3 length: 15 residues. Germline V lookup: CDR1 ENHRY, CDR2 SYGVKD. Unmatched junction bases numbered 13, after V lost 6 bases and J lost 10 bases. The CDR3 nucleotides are TGTGCCATCAGCGAACCGGGACAGGGGGAGAAGGGAGCTTTCTTT. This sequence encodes CAISEPGQGEKGAFF.

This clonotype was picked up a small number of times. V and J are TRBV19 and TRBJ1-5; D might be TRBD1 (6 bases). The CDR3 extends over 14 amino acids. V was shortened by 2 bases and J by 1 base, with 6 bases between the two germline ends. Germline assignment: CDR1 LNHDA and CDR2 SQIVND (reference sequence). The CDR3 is CASSIQGSNQPQHF. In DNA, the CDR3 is TGTGCCAGTAGTATACAGGGGAGCAATCAGCCCCAGCATTTT.

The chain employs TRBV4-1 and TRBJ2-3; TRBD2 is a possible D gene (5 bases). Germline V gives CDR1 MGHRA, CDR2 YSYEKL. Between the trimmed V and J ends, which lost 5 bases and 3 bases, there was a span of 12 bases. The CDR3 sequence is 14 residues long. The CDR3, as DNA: TGCGCCAGCAGCTTACGGGAACGGACAGATACGCAGTATTTT. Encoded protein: CASSLRERTDTQYF.